This paragraph reports one T cell receptor (beta chain). Antigen specificity is unknown. The data stem from a study of cytomegalovirus exposure and HLA in healthy donors. Background on the study: Genotyping of under 500 donors showed that 70% to 90% belonged to the Caucasian-associated ancestry cluster.

Study conclusions and caveats: Most of the TCR beta V segments (in an earlier analysis) were productive either about 90% or about 30% of the time. In a later analysis, productive TCRs from donors in an Asian-associated ancestry cluster reportedly carried fewer N-insertions than the cohort mean.

The PCR had 60 Vbeta and 13 Jbeta primers. Libraries were prepared by immunoSEQ multiplex PCR; TCRdb keeps only in-frame clonotypes and omits some of them. The sample includes about 150,000 clones, 70% to 80% of them seen just once. CDR1 is GTSNPN, CDR2 SVGIG, per germline (reference sequence). Trimming stripped 3 bases from V and 6 bases from J, with 11 bases between. The CDR3 covers 12 residues. Though nominally healthy at sampling, donors likely had unrecorded immune exposures. This clonotype originated in a man in his thirties or forties in good health and CMV-seropositive. The chain joins TRBV30 to TRBJ1-2; tentative D call: TRBD1 (6 bases). Material: PBMCs. CDR3 sequence reads: CAWSSTGNGYTF. The DNA for the CDR3 is TGTGCCTGGAGCTCTACAGGGAATGGCTACACCTTC.